This T cell receptor (beta chain) was sequenced during a study of control samples from healthy donors and cancer patients. Using immunoSEQ multiplex PCR, the repertoire was profiled, and TCRdb retains in-frame clones only, with some absent. The sample includes around 120,000 clones, 93% of them seen just once. This TCR came from a man between 25 and 39 years old in good health. Input material: blood.

CDR3 loop: CASNHRDGNEKLFF. The CDR3 DNA reads TGTGCCAGTAACCACCGGGACGGTAATGAAAAACTGTTTTTT. This chain connects TRBV28 to TRBJ1-4; D may be TRBD1 (5 bases). Germline CDR1 MDHEN, CDR2 SYDVKM. This CDR3 comprises 14 residues. V was trimmed by 9 bases and J by 4 bases, leaving 15 bases between them.